This entry lists 10 T cell receptor beta chains sequenced from one sample in a study of cytotoxic CD8 clonotypes in ibrutinib-treated CLL. Assay used: immunoSEQ multiplex PCR; TCRdb lists only in-frame clones, some missing. The sample contains about 200,000 clones, over 60% of which appear only once. The sequenced sample was PBMCs, obtained after 24 months of ibrutinib treatment. These receptors were taken from a human donor with chronic lymphocytic leukemia.

V usage is TRBV5-5 and J usage is TRBJ2-3, with D uncertain. This CDR3 contains 14 residues. Germline CDR1 and CDR2: SGHKS and YYEKEE (reference sequence). V lost 2 bases and J 0 bases, leaving 7 bases between the germline ends. The CDR3, as DNA: TGTGCCAGCAGCTTTGCGGCTAGCACAGATACGCAGTATTTT. Translated: CASSFAASTDTQYF.

DNA for the CDR3: TGTGCCAGCAGCCCGCTGACAGGGAATTTGGCAACTAATGAAAAACTGTTTTTT. Amino acid sequence: CASSPLTGNLATNEKLFF. This chain connects TRBV7-2 to TRBJ1-4, with 7 bases fitting TRBD1. There are 18 residues in the CDR3. The ends lost 5 bases at V and 0 bases at J; junction bases unmatched: 12. From germline, CDR1 is SGHTA and CDR2 FQGNSA.

The chain uses TRBV18 and TRBJ2-1; D is perhaps TRBD2 (6 bases). The CDR3 contains 12 residues. Germline-derived CDR1 and CDR2 are KGHSH and LQKENI. V lost 8 bases to trimming and J lost 8 bases, with 13 bases between them. Here the CDR3 DNA reads TGTGCCAGCGGCAGGAGGGCGGATGAGCAGTTCTTC. Translation gives CASGRRADEQFF.

On this clone itself: Different DNA sequences within this sample yield the same CDR3. V and J are TRBV5-1 and TRBJ2-5, with D perhaps being TRBD1 or TRBD2 (6 bases each). Germline values: CDR1 SGHRS, CDR2 YFSETQ. The CDR3 is made up of 14 amino acids. Trimming removed 2 bases at V and 2 bases at J, with 10 bases between. CDR3: CASSFTGTQETQYF. The CDR3 DNA is TGCGCCAGCAGCTTCACAGGGACTCAAGAGACCCAGTACTTC.

This clone was counted a few times. This chain links TRBV27 with TRBJ2-7; 7 bases agree with TRBD1. The CDR3 has 13 residues. CDR1 is MNHEY and CDR2 is SMNVEV in the germline V gene (reference sequence). V was clipped by 5 bases and J by 3 bases; unmatched bases: 4. Here the CDR3 reads CASSQRQGYEQYF. CDR3 nucleotide sequence: TGTGCCAGCAGTCAGAGACAGGGCTACGAGCAGTACTTC.

This chain joins TRBV11-2 and TRBJ2-1; D may be TRBD1 or TRBD2 (5 bases each). The CDR3 consists of 18 residues. V was clipped by 3 bases and J by 2 bases, with 20 bases between them. Per germline, CDR1 SGHAT and CDR2 FQNNGV. The CDR3 is CASSLSGGGTFPYNEQFF. The DNA of the CDR3 is TGTGCCAGCAGCTTGAGTGGGGGTGGGACCTTCCCCTACAATGAGCAGTTCTTC. The full variable domain, with the rest looked up from reference TRBV11-2 and TRBJ2-1, is EAGVAQSPRYKIIEKRQSVAFWCNPISGHATLYWYQQILGQGPKLLIQFQNNGVVDDSQLPKDRFSAERLKGVDSTLKIQPAKLEDSAVYLCASSLSGGGTFPYNEQFFGPGTRLTVL.

The chain joins TRBV7-9 to TRBJ1-1; D is undetermined. Trimming removed 1 base at V and 6 bases at J, with 9 bases between. Looked up from germline, CDR1 is SEHNR and CDR2 is FQNEAQ (reference sequence). There are 13 residues in the CDR3. The CDR3 loop reads CASSLDSEAEAFF. For the CDR3, the DNA is TGTGCCAGCAGCTTAGATTCGGAGGCTGAAGCTTTCTTT. Combining the CDR3 with reference TRBV7-9 and TRBJ1-1 gives the whole variable domain DTGVSQNPRHKITKRGQNVTFRCDPISEHNRLYWYRQTLGQGPEFLTYFQNEAQLEKSRLLSDRFSAERPKGSFSTLEIQRTEQGDSAMYLCASSLDSEAEAFFGQGTRLTVV.

The sample holds a few counts of this clone. V usage is TRBV12-2 and J usage is TRBJ2-3; the table's D call of TRBD2 was not tested on the DNA. TRBV12-2 has pseudogene status. This CDR3 contains 18 residues. The CDR3 DNA reads TGTGCAAGTCGCTTAGGTCTAGCGGGAGGGTGCCCCACAGATACGCAGTATTTT. This gives the protein CASRLGLAGGCPTDTQYF.

The chain couples TRBV9 to TRBJ2-1, with a tentative D call TRBD2 (6 bases). Trimming shortened V by 3 bases and J by 3 bases, and 19 bases separated the two germline ends. The germline V gene has CDR1 SGDLS and CDR2 YYNGEE. The CDR3 length is 17 residues. This chain's CDR3 is CASSAATGAILYNEQFF. Written as DNA, the CDR3 is TGTGCCAGCAGCGCGGCAACGGGAGCGATTCTCTACAATGAGCAGTTCTTC.

The V gene is TRBV7-2, the J gene TRBJ1-3; D may be TRBD1 (6 bases). CDR3 length: 15 amino acids. Germline V gene sequence: CDR1 SGHTA, CDR2 FQGNSA. Trimming cost V 3 bases and J 0 bases, with 9 bases left between them. Here the CDR3 reads CASSLGGHSGNTIYF. In DNA form, the CDR3 reads TGTGCCAGCAGCTTGGGGGGGCACTCTGGAAACACCATATATTTT.